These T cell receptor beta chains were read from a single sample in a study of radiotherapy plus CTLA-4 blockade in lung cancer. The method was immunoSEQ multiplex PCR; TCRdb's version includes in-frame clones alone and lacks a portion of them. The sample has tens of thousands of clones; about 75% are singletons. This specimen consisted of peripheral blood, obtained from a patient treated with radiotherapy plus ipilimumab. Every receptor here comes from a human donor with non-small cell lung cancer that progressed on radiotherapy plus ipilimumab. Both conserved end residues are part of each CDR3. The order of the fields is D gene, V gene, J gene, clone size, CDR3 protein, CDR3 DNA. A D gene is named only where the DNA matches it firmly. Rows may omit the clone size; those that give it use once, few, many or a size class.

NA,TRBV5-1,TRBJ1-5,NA,CASAQGSNQPQHF,TGCGCCAGCGCACAGGGTAGCAATCAGCCCCAGCATTTT
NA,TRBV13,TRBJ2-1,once,CASSLTGYDNEQFF,TGTGCCAGCAGCTTAACGGGCTACGACAATGAGCAGTTCTTC
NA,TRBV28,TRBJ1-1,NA,CASSLFAMNTEAFF,TGTGCCAGCAGTTTATTTGCAATGAACACTGAAGCTTTCTTT
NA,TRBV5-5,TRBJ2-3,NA,CASSLVGSGSSTDTQYF,TGTGCCAGCAGCTTGGTCGGTAGCGGATCTAGCACAGATACGCAGTATTTT
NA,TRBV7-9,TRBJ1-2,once,CASFFTGEPLNYGYTF,TGTGCCAGTTTTTTCACAGGCGAACCTCTAAACTATGGCTACACCTTC
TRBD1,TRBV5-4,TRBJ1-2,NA,CASSLRGRSYGYTF,TGTGCCAGCAGCTTGAGGGGGCGTTCCTATGGCTACACCTTC
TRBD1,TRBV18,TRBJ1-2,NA,CASSPGAGGDYGYTF,TGTGCCAGCTCACCAGGGGCAGGGGGCGACTATGGCTACACCTTC
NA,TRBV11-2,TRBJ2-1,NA,CASSPAQGSINEQFF,TGTGCCAGCAGCCCCGCCCAGGGGTCCATCAATGAGCAGTTCTTC
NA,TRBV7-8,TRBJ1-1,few,CASSSTPMNTEAFF,TGTGCCAGCAGCTCGACACCCATGAACACTGAAGCTTTCTTT
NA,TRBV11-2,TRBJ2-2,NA,CASSLMLPVNTGELFF,TGTGCCAGCAGCCTAATGCTTCCCGTTAACACCGGGGAGCTGTTTTTT
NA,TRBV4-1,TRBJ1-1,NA,CASSHRERGGNTEAFF,TGCGCCAGCAGCCATCGGGAACGGGGGGGAAACACTGAAGCTTTCTTT